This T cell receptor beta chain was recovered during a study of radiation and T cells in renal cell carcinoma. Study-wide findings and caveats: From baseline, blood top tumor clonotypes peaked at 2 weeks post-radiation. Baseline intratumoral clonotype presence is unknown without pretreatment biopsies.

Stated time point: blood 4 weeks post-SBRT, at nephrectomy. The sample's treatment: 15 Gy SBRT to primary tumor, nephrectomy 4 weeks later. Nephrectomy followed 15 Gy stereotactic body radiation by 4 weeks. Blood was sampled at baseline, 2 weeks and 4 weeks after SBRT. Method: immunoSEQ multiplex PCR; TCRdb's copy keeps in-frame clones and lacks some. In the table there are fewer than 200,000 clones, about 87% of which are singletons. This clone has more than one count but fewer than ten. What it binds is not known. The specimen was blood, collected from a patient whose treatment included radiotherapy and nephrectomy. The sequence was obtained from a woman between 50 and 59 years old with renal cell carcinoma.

CDR3 bases: TGTGCCAGCAGCAACCAGGGGAACCAGCCCCAGCATTTT. Its protein product is CASSNQGNQPQHF. The gene calls are TRBV7-9 and TRBJ1-5; D is possibly TRBD1 (6 bases). The V gene lost 5 bases and the J gene lost 7 bases, with 12 bases spanning the gap. This CDR3 is 13 amino acids long. Germline CDR1 and CDR2: SEHNR and FQNEAQ (reference sequence).